The sequence of this T cell receptor beta chain was determined in a study of CD4+ T cells in melanoma. In the case of this clone: The antigen remains unidentified.

Sequenced by immunoSEQ multiplex PCR; TCRdb stores in-frame clones only, minus some. The sample holds under 20,000 clones, under 90% seen once. Study-wide results and limits: Reportedly, melanoma neoantigen-specific CD4+ T cells showed varied differentiation states. CD8+ T cell, macrophage and B cell function reportedly correlated with neoantigen-specific CD4+ T cells.

The CDR3 is made up of 15 amino acids. Deletions cut 3 bases from V and 4 bases from J, with 15 bases between. Germline V gene lookup returns CDR1 SGHTA and CDR2 FQGNSA. The chain has TRBV7-2 and TRBJ2-5, with a weak D call TRBD1 (7 bases). The sequence came from a human donor with melanoma. Sequencing input: cells from a culture (not recorded whether cultured in vitro). The CDR3, as DNA: TGTGCCAGCAGCTTTTCAGGGGGGAGAGGAGAGACCCAGTACTTC. Protein sequence: CASSFSGGRGETQYF.